This T cell receptor beta chain was sequenced in a study of blood T cell repertoires in COVID-19. Libraries were prepared by immunoSEQ multiplex PCR; TCRdb keeps only in-frame clonotypes and omits some of them. The data contain around 250,000 clones, roughly 86% of them singletons. Sequenced material: peripheral blood. The origin of this receptor is a man in his forties or fifties with active or convalescent COVID-19.

This CDR3 reads CASKTSGGGGEQFF. CDR3 DNA sequence: TGTGCCAGCAAAACTAGCGGGGGGGGAGGCGAGCAGTTCTTC. The chain is built from TRBV6-5 and TRBJ2-1, with 13 bases aligning to TRBD2. This CDR3 spans 14 amino acids. The germline gives CDR1 MNHEY, CDR2 SVGAGI. J gave up 10 bases and V 7 bases, and 7 bases lay outside the gene matches.